This record concerns one T cell receptor beta chain sequence. What it recognizes is unknown. The entry originates in a study of cytomegalovirus exposure and HLA in healthy donors. Study in general: In a later analysis, it was reported that the approximately 110 validation repertoires had been produced on the same platform as the 500 to 850 repertoires belonging to the first cohort. Notes on the study in general: High specificity and sensitivity for cytomegalovirus status were reported for the classifier. Rarity characterized most TCR sequences, yet some public TCRs appeared in many donors. Three chains linked to CMV were shown in vitro to be specific for CMV antigens.

The germline V gene encodes CDR1 SGHVS and CDR2 FQNEAQ. The CDR3 is made up of 15 amino acids. V shed 1 base and J shed 4 bases, with 11 bases lying between them. Clones were read by immunoSEQ multiplex PCR, and TCRdb kept only the in-frame ones, dropping some. The repertoire consists of approximately 110,000 clones, with 94% occurring once and the leading ten covering 1% to 1.5%. Sequenced material: PBMCs. This TCR derives from a woman aged 18-29 years in good health and CMV-seronegative. The V call is TRBV7-8, the J call TRBJ2-1, with unresolved D. DNA for the CDR3: TGTGCCAGCAGCTTAGGGCAGGTTAGTTACAATGAGCAGTTCTTC. This sequence encodes CASSLGQVSYNEQFF. The whole variable domain, remainder taken from reference TRBV7-8 and TRBJ2-1, is GAGVSQSPRYKVAKRGQDVALRCDPISGHVSLFWYQQALGQGPEFLTYFQNEAQLDKSGLPSDRFFAERPEGSVSTLKIQRTQQEDSAVYLCASSLGQVSYNEQFFGPGTRLTVL.